This TCR beta chain was documented in a study of cytomegalovirus exposure and HLA in healthy donors. Regarding the study as a whole: The Asian-associated ancestry cluster reportedly had fewer N-insertions than the approximately 670-donor mean in a later analysis. An analysis done earlier found most TCR beta V segments productive about 87% or about 30% of the time. Some public TCRs appeared in many individuals, while most sequences were rare.

This CDR3 region has 15 residues. CDR1 is SGDLS and CDR2 is YYNGEE in the germline V gene. The V and J ends lost 3 bases and 1 base respectively, with 10 bases between them. A note on this clone: Its antigen is unknown.

The PCR ran on 60 Vbeta and 13 Jbeta primers. Sequencing used immunoSEQ multiplex PCR; TCRdb keeps in-frame clones, though not all of them. The sample shows 200,000 or so clones, 65% to 85% of them seen only once. V gene TRBV9 combines with J gene TRBJ2-2, with D perhaps matching TRBD1 (6 bases). The sequenced material came from PBMCs. This sequence originates from a man between 50 and 59 years old in good health and CMV-seronegative. As DNA, the CDR3 is TGTGCCAGCAGCGAGCAGGGGCTGAACACCGGGGAGCTGTTTTTT. This sequence encodes CASSEQGLNTGELFF.